This TCR beta chain was documented in a study of high-grade serous ovarian cancer treatment subgroups. This clone turned up a few times. Profiled with immunoSEQ multiplex PCR; TCRdb holds only in-frame clones, not every one. The repertoire holds about 36,000 clones, with approximately 81% as singletons. Tumor samples were taken before definitive surgery or chemotherapy. The receptor was isolated from a human donor with high-grade serous ovarian cancer. Material for sequencing was tumor tissue.

Here the CDR3 DNA reads TGTGCCAGCAGCAGGGACGAGGTGAACACTGAAGCTTTCTTT. It yields the protein CASSRDEVNTEAFF. The J gene is TRBJ1-1, the V gene TRBV5-4; D perhaps matches TRBD1 (5 bases). Germline V gives CDR1 SGHNT, CDR2 YYREEE (reference sequence). Trimming left V 4 bases short and J 0 bases short, with 10 bases between. The CDR3 has 14 amino acids.